One and the same sample provided the 19 T cell receptor beta chains below, sequenced in a study of blood T cell repertoires in COVID-19. Here immunoSEQ multiplex PCR was the method, and the copy in TCRdb shows in-frame clones only, minus some. The repertoire holds 150,000 or so clones, with about 90% as singletons. Sequenced input: PBMCs or T cells enriched from blood (not recorded which). All receptors derive from a human donor with acute COVID-19. The donor label of this sample is uncertain.

This rearrangement joins TRBV2 to TRBJ2-1, with a tentative D call TRBD2 (7 bases). Germline assignment: CDR1 SNHLY and CDR2 FYNNEI. This CDR3 is 14 amino acids long. The ends were cut back, 4 bases at V and 8 bases at J, with 15 bases in the middle. The CDR3 DNA reads as TGTGCCAGCAGTGTGGGGGGGGCGTTGGATGAGCAGTTCTTC. Its translation is CASSVGGALDEQFF.

This clone turned up a few times. The chain has TRBV3-1 (or the pseudogene TRBV3-2) and TRBJ1-2; weak D call: TRBD1 (5 bases). The CDR3 length is 15 residues. Trimming stripped 4 bases from V and 8 bases from J, with 20 bases between. From germline, CDR1 is LGHDT and CDR2 YNNKEL (reference sequence). CDR3 residues: CASSLRKGGTLGYTF. The CDR3 coding sequence is TGTGCCAGCAGCCTTAGAAAGGGAGGGACTCTCGGCTACACCTTC.

The rearrangement uses TRBV11-2 and TRBJ2-5; no firm D call. Germline CDR1 SGHAT, CDR2 FQNNGV. The CDR3 runs to 12 residues. The V end was cut by 5 bases, the J end by 5 bases, with 9 bases between. The CDR3 nucleotides read TGTGCCAGCAGCCAGAGACTCGAGACCCAGTACTTC. Translated: CASSQRLETQYF.

The chain carries TRBV7-8 and TRBJ2-3; 7 bases agree with TRBD2. CDR1 and CDR2 from the germline V gene are SGHVS and FQNEAQ. The V and J ends lost 5 bases and 6 bases, in that order; junction bases with no gene match: 8. The CDR3 extends over 14 amino acids. The CDR3 region has the DNA TGTGCCAGCAGCGGAGGGACTACTTGGGATACGCAGTATTTT. As protein: CASSGGTTWDTQYF.

V usage is TRBV27 and J usage is TRBJ2-5; 9 bases line up with TRBD2. This CDR3 region has 17 residues. Germline V gene data show CDR1 as MNHEY and CDR2 as SMNVEV (reference sequence). V was clipped by 5 bases and J by 6 bases; unmatched bases: 16. CDR3 sequence (DNA): TGTGCCAGCAGTAAGGGGGCCGGGGCGGGGGGGCGGAAGACCCAGTACTTC. It is translated as CASSKGAGAGGRKTQYF.

The chain couples TRBV22-1 to TRBJ1-6; the DNA was not compared with TRBD1, the D call given in the table. TRBV22-1 is an annotated pseudogene. The CDR3 extends over 16 amino acids. As DNA, the CDR3 is TGTCCTGGGACGCAGGGGGCCGGCTCCTATAATTCACCCCTCCACTTT. It yields the protein CPGTQGAGSYNSPLHF.

The rearrangement uses TRBV5-1 and TRBJ2-1; TRBD1 is a possible D gene (5 bases). Deletions cut 2 bases from V and 3 bases from J, with 21 bases between. Looked up from germline, CDR1 is SGHRS and CDR2 is YFSETQ. This CDR3 is 18 amino acids long. The CDR3 spells CASSFRGSGIRNYNEQFF. CDR3 sequence (DNA): TGCGCCAGCAGCTTTCGTGGGTCAGGGATTAGGAACTACAATGAGCAGTTCTTC. The whole variable domain, filled in from reference TRBV5-1 and TRBJ2-1, reads KAGVTQTPRYLIKTRGQQVTLSCSPISGHRSVSWYQQTPGQGLQFLFEYFSETQRNKGNFPGRFSGRQFSNSRSEMNVSTLELGDSALYLCASSFRGSGIRNYNEQFFGPGTRLTVL.

The chain has TRBV5-1 and TRBJ1-1; unclear D gene. Germline V gene sequence: CDR1 SGHRS, CDR2 YFSETQ. Trimming cost V 1 base and J 5 bases, with 12 bases left between them. The CDR3 loop spans 14 amino acids. CDR3 residues: CASSLRARGTEAFF. The CDR3 DNA reads TGCGCCAGCAGCTTGCGGGCTCGGGGAACTGAAGCTTTCTTT.

This clone has a count of ten or more. This same CDR3 is encoded by further DNA sequences in the sample. This chain links TRBV7-2 with TRBJ2-3, with 12 positions matching TRBD2. This CDR3 contains 14 residues. V gave up 7 bases and J gave up 6 bases; unmatched junction bases: 5. The germline V gene has CDR1 SGHTA and CDR2 FQGNSA. The CDR3 reads CASTSGGAADTQYF. The CDR3 DNA sequence: TGTGCCAGCACTAGCGGGGGGGCCGCCGATACGCAGTATTTT.

This chain links TRBV9 with TRBJ1-2; D may be TRBD1 (5 bases). This CDR3 is 15 amino acids long. Trimming took 3 bases from V and 2 from J, leaving 14 bases between them. CDR1 and CDR2 (germline): SGDLS, YYNGEE. CDR3 sequence: CASSAEGGGNYGYTF. CDR3 in DNA: TGTGCCAGCAGCGCAGAGGGCGGGGGGAACTATGGCTACACCTTC.

This chain links TRBV10-3 with TRBJ1-1, with no clear D. This CDR3 comprises 13 residues. Germline V gene lookup returns CDR1 ENHRY and CDR2 SYGVKD. Trimming took off 3 bases at V and 3 bases at J, with 8 bases between the two ends. CDR3 sequence: CAISDGVDTEAFF. The CDR3 DNA sequence: TGTGCCATCAGTGATGGAGTGGACACTGAAGCTTTCTTT.

This chain links TRBV3-1 (or the pseudogene TRBV3-2) with TRBJ2-5; no clear D gene. The V end lost 2 bases, the J end lost 3 bases, and 7 bases lay between the germline ends. The CDR3 runs 13 residues. From germline, CDR1 is LGHDT and CDR2 YNNKEL (reference sequence). The CDR3 sequence: CASSQTREETQYF. The CDR3 DNA sequence: TGTGCCAGCAGCCAAACCCGGGAAGAGACCCAGTACTTC.

The CDR3 reads CASSLGDNSNQPQHF. The CDR3 DNA follows: TGTGCCAGCAGCTTAGGAGATAATAGCAATCAGCCCCAGCATTTT. The J gene is TRBJ1-5, the V gene TRBV11-2; D call uncertain. Germline lookup yields CDR1 SGHAT and CDR2 FQNNGV. The CDR3 is made up of 15 amino acids. Deletions cut 1 base from V and 0 bases from J, with 7 bases between. Variable domain in full (rest from reference TRBV11-2 and TRBJ1-5): EAGVAQSPRYKIIEKRQSVAFWCNPISGHATLYWYQQILGQGPKLLIQFQNNGVVDDSQLPKDRFSAERLKGVDSTLKIQPAKLEDSAVYLCASSLGDNSNQPQHFGDGTRLSIL.

V and J are TRBV6-5 and TRBJ1-2; 8 nucleotides agree with TRBD1. The CDR3 is made up of 13 amino acids. Germline CDR1 MNHEY, CDR2 SVGAGI. The trim removed 7 bases at V and 7 bases at J, leaving 8 bases unmatched. CDR3: CASKSRGPGGYTF. The CDR3 nucleotides read TGTGCCAGCAAAAGCAGGGGGCCTGGTGGCTACACCTTC.

The chain carries TRBV30 and TRBJ1-1; D is undetermined. This CDR3 is 11 amino acids long. V lost 4 bases and J 4 bases, leaving 7 bases between the germline ends. The germline gives CDR1 GTSNPN, CDR2 SVGIG (reference sequence). The chain's CDR3 is CAWKPGTEAFF. CDR3 in DNA: TGTGCCTGGAAGCCCGGCACTGAAGCTTTCTTT.

CDR3 sequence reads: CASSLAPDTEAFF. CDR3 sequence (DNA): TGTGCCAGCAGCTTAGCGCCGGACACTGAAGCTTTCTTT. This chain links TRBV5-5 with TRBJ1-1; no clear D. This CDR3 has 13 amino acids. Germline CDR1 reads SGHKS; CDR2 reads YYEKEE (reference sequence). The ends were cut back, 2 bases at V and 3 bases at J, with 8 bases in the middle. Full variable domain (remainder filled in from reference TRBV5-5 and TRBJ1-1): DAGVTQSPTHLIKTRGQQVTLRCSPISGHKSVSWYQQVLGQGPQFIFQYYEKEERGRGNFPDRFSARQFPNYSSELNVNALLLGDSALYLCASSLAPDTEAFFGQGTRLTVV.

The chain uses TRBV27 and TRBJ2-7; TRBD2 might be the D (7 bases). The CDR3 is made up of 16 amino acids. The V gene lost 3 bases and the J gene lost 2 bases, with 17 bases spanning the gap. The V gene's germline CDR1 is MNHEY and CDR2 SMNVEV (reference sequence). The CDR3 DNA reads TGTGCCAGCAGTTTGAAAGCTGGCGGGGGCACCTACGAGCAGTACTTC. It encodes CASSLKAGGGTYEQYF.

The table lists this clone with a few counts. This chain connects TRBV7-9 to TRBJ1-1; TRBD1 matches at 10 bases. The CDR3 is 15 residues long. V shed 4 bases, J shed 6 bases, and the junction held 8 bases outside the gene matches. Germline V gene sequence: CDR1 SEHNR, CDR2 FQNEAQ (reference sequence). The CDR3 protein is CASSWDRGGYAEAFF. Here the CDR3 DNA reads TGTGCCAGCAGCTGGGACAGGGGTGGGTACGCTGAAGCTTTCTTT.

The gene calls are TRBV7-9 and TRBJ2-5, with D perhaps TRBD1 (5 bases). Trimming stripped 2 bases from V and 1 base from J, with 11 bases between. The CDR3 spans 15 residues. Germline-derived CDR1 and CDR2 are SEHNR and FQNEAQ (reference sequence). CDR3 residues: CASSLIVGPQETQYF. CDR3 bases: TGTGCCAGCAGCTTAATAGTGGGGCCCCAAGAGACCCAGTACTTC.